This T cell receptor beta chain was documented in a study of T cells in Graves' hyperthyroidism and ophthalmopathy. Whole-study results and caveats: Patients with ophthalmopathy were separated from those with stable hyperthyroidism by a 13 V-J model.

With 5 bases removed from V and 2 bases from J, the gap between germline ends came to 10 bases. The CDR3 loop spans 12 amino acids. Germline values: CDR1 DFQATT, CDR2 SNEGSKA (reference sequence). Reasons for excluding patients were uncontrolled infection, other autoimmune disease, pregnancy or lactation. What was amplified from RNA transcripts were TCR beta CDR3 regions. The TCR CDR3 first-round RT-PCR relied on the HTBI primer set. TCRdb passed the multiplex PCR reads through MiXCR, listing each CDR3 protein once. The top ten hold approximately 7% of the sample, which has about 560,000 distinct CDR3 sequences, 15% to 18% seen once. This clonotype was counted only a few times. Antigen specificity is unknown.

The rearrangement uses TRBV20-1 and TRBJ2-7; unclear D gene. The source material was blood. This sequence was found in a woman aged 25 to 39 with Graves' hyperthyroidism. The CDR3 spells CSADTDTYEQYF. In nucleotides, the CDR3 is TGCAGTGCTGATACTGATACCTACGAGCAGTACTTC.